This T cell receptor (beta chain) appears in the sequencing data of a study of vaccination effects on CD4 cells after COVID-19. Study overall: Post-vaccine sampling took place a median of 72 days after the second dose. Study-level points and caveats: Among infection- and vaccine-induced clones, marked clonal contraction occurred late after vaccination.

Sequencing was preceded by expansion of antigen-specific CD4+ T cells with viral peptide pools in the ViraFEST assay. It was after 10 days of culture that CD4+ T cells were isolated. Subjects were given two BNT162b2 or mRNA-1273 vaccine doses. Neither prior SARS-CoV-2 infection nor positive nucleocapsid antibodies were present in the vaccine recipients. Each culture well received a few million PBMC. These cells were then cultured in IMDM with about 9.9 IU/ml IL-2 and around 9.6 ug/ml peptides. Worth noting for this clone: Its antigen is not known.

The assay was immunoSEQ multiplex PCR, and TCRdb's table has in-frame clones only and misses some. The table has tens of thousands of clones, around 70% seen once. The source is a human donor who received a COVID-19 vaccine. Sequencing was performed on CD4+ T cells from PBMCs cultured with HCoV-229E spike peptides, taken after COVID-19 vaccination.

CDR3 sequence (DNA): TGCAGTGCTAGTAGGGGGGGCTTCGGGTCTGGGGCCAACGTCCTGACTTTC. Protein product: CSASRGGFGSGANVLTF. V gene TRBV20-1 combines with J gene TRBJ2-6; the D gene is possibly TRBD2 (7 bases). The ends were cut back, 3 bases at V and 1 base at J, with 16 bases in the middle. In germline, CDR1 is DFQATT, CDR2 SNEGSKA (reference sequence). The CDR3 totals 17 residues.